The 9 T cell receptor beta chains listed next were all sequenced from one sample in a study of identical twins. TCRdb re-called the 5' RACE reads with MiXCR, one entry per CDR3 protein. The data hold more than 200,000 distinct CDR3 sequences, with around 15% observed a single time. The material sequenced was memory (CD45RO+) T cells sorted from blood. These receptors were taken from a woman younger than 35 in good health.

This clonotype was detected a few times. The V and J genes are TRBV5-1 and TRBJ1-4, with 10 bases that match TRBD1. From germline, CDR1 is SGHRS and CDR2 YFSETQ. CDR3 length equals 14 residues. After removal of 4 bases from V and 6 bases from J, the junction contained 3 bases not matched to a gene. The CDR3 coding sequence is TGCGCCAGCAGCGCAGGGACAGGGGATGAAAAACTGTTTTTT. Its translation: CASSAGTGDEKLFF.

This clonotype has more than one count but fewer than ten. The chain is built from TRBV5-1 and TRBJ2-2; 7 bases agree with TRBD2. CDR1 is SGHRS, CDR2 YFSETQ, per germline. With V trimmed by 4 bases and J by 5 bases, 11 bases remained unmatched. The CDR3 contains 16 residues. This CDR3 reads CASSIRGGPGTGELFF. The CDR3 DNA reads TGCGCCAGCAGCATCCGGGGAGGGCCAGGTACCGGGGAGCTGTTTTTT.

This clonotype was seen many times. This rearrangement joins TRBV5-5 to TRBJ2-7, with 8 bases lining up with TRBD2. Germline V gives CDR1 SGHKS, CDR2 YYEKEE (reference sequence). The V and J ends lost 0 bases and 2 bases, in that order; junction bases with no gene match: 4. This CDR3 is built from 15 residues. The CDR3 loop is CASSLGGGRTYEQYF. The CDR3 DNA is TGTGCCAGCAGCTTGGGCGGGGGGCGAACCTACGAGCAGTACTTC.

This clonotype came up many times. The gene calls are TRBV9 and TRBJ2-7, with D possibly called TRBD1 or TRBD2 (6 bases each). Germline CDR1 SGDLS, CDR2 YYNGEE. The CDR3 runs 15 residues. V was pared by 3 bases and J by 2 bases, with 15 bases between. CDR3 residues: CASSEEGGPTYEQYF. CDR3 coding DNA: TGTGCCAGCAGCGAGGAGGGGGGCCCTACCTACGAGCAGTACTTC.

This clonotype was recorded at least ten times. The chain couples TRBV4-1 to TRBJ2-1; tentative D call: TRBD2 (7 bases). This CDR3 region has 21 residues. Germline V gene lookup returns CDR1 MGHRA and CDR2 YSYEKL. Deletions cut 0 bases from V and 6 bases from J, with 30 bases between. The CDR3 bases are TGCGCCAGCAGCCAAGATTCCGGCACAGTTTTAAGAGGGGGGGCAGTCAATGAGCAGTTCTTC. It translates to CASSQDSGTVLRGGAVNEQFF.

The rearrangement uses TRBV27 and TRBJ2-7; D gene ambiguous. The CDR3 is 10 residues long. Trimming stripped 11 bases from V and 3 bases from J, with 8 bases between. CDR1 and CDR2 from the germline V gene are MNHEY and SMNVEV (reference sequence). The CDR3 loop reads CAVGLYEQYF. CDR3 DNA: TGTGCCGTAGGGCTCTACGAGCAGTACTTC.

The CDR3 reads CSARIDRNQPQHF. CDR3 DNA sequence: TGCAGTGCTAGAATTGATAGAAATCAGCCCCAGCATTTT. The rearrangement uses TRBV20-1 and TRBJ1-5; D is unresolved. The CDR3 is made up of 13 amino acids. V shed 2 bases and J shed 4 bases, with 9 bases lying between them. The germline V gene has CDR1 DFQATT and CDR2 SNEGSKA (reference sequence).

The rearrangement joins TRBV10-3 to TRBJ1-6; D not certain. Germline lookup yields CDR1 ENHRY and CDR2 SYGVKD. With 7 bases removed from V and 0 bases from J, the gap between germline ends came to 4 bases. This CDR3 is 13 amino acids long. CDR3 region: CAITGSYNSPLHF. The CDR3 DNA is TGTGCCATCACCGGCTCCTATAATTCACCCCTCCACTTT.

The rearrangement links TRBV7-2 to TRBJ1-1, with 9 nucleotides matching TRBD1. With 4 bases clipped from V and 8 bases from J, the junction kept 5 bases outside the gene matches. The CDR3 runs to 13 residues. Germline CDR1 SGHTA, CDR2 FQGNSA. The CDR3 protein is CASSSRTGEEAFF. CDR3 sequence (DNA): TGTGCCAGCAGCTCTCGGACAGGGGAGGAAGCTTTCTTT.